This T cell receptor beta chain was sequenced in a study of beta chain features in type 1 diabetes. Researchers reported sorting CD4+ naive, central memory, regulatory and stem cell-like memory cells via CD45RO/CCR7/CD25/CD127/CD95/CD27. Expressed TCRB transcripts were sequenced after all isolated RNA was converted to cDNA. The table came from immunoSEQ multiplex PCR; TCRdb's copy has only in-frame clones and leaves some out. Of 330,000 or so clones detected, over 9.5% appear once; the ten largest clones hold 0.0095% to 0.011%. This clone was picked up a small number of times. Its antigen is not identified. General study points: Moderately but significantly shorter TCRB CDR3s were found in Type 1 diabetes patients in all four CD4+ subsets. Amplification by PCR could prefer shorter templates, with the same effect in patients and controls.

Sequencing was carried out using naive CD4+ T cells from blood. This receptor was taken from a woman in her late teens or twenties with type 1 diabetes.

The CDR3: CAISEASGPYEQYF. In nucleotides, the CDR3 is TGTGCCATCAGTGAAGCTAGCGGGCCCTACGAGCAGTACTTC. The chain recombines TRBV10-3 with TRBJ2-7; 8 positions agree with TRBD2. After removal of 3 bases from V and 2 bases from J, the junction contained 3 bases not matched to a gene. Germline CDR1 is ENHRY and CDR2 is SYGVKD. CDR3 size: 14 residues.